This TCR beta chain was sequenced in a study of T cells in localized non-small cell lung cancer. Points from the study as a whole: Uninvolved adjacent lung showed higher T cell clonality than tumor. Patients showing higher blood T cell density tended to see longer overall survival. Adjacent lung was found to contain a median approximately 60 of the top 100 tumor clones.

This clone showed up just once. Its target is unknown. The CDR3 consists of 14 residues. The germline V gene has CDR1 SGHTA and CDR2 FQGNSA. Trimming pared 1 base from V and 0 bases from J, leaving 4 bases between. The table came from immunoSEQ multiplex PCR; TCRdb's copy has only in-frame clones and leaves some out. Of 31,000 or so clones in the sample, around 77% were seen once. The clonotype was recovered from a male donor at least 60 years old with stage III squamous cell lung carcinoma. The specimen was peripheral blood, collected before any cancer treatment. The chain carries TRBV7-2 and TRBJ1-3; D gene uncertain. The CDR3 spells CASSLGSSGNTIYF. CDR3 DNA: TGTGCCAGCAGCTTAGGTAGCTCTGGAAACACCATATATTTT. Variable domain in full (rest from reference TRBV7-2 and TRBJ1-3): GAGVSQSPSNKVTEKGKDVELRCDPISGHTALYWYRQSLGQGLEFLIYFQGNSAPDKSGLPSDRFSAERTGGSVSTLTIQRTQQEDSAVYLCASSLGSSGNTIYFGEGSWLTVV.